The rows below give T cell receptor beta chains drawn from one sample of a study of OX40 agonist ivuxolimab in advanced cancers. Method: immunoSEQ multiplex PCR; TCRdb's copy keeps in-frame clones and lacks some. The profile shows approximately 12,000 clones, around 90% of them singletons. The material was CD4+ or CD8+ T cells sorted from blood, obtained in a trial of the OX40 agonist ivuxolimab. The receptors derive from an adult with an advanced solid tumor such as melanoma, head and neck, liver or kidney cancer. Each CDR3 is given without its conserved first and last residue. A D gene is named only where the DNA matches it firmly.

j_gene,v_gene,d_gene,CDR3aa
TRBJ1-1,TRBV11-2,-,ASSLVRVNTEAF
TRBJ1-1,TRBV2,TRBD1,ASASETGGTEAF
TRBJ2-5,TRBV14,TRBD2,ASSQGLAGGGETQY
TRBJ1-6,TRBV6-1,-,ASSEKRWTSQILH
TRBJ2-7,TRBV6-6,-,ASSGNRVEQY
TRBJ2-3,TRBV5-6,-,ASSLLAGTFTDTQY
TRBJ2-7,TRBV7-3,-,ASSLMGGPDEQY
TRBJ2-5,TRBV2,-,ASMGPFGQY
TRBJ1-2,TRBV7-2,-,ASSQDRTAIYGYT
TRBJ2-7,TRBV10-2,-,ASRDTAYEQY
TRBJ2-7,TRBV19,TRBD2,ASSASSGRWDEQY
TRBJ1-1,TRBV5-6,TRBD1,ASSIQGAYTEAF
TRBJ2-1,TRBV6-6,TRBD2,ASSYLAGHYNEQF
TRBJ1-1,TRBV30,-,AWSVGARATEAF
TRBJ1-5,TRBV9,TRBD1,ASSETGGFHQPQH
TRBJ1-1,TRBV4-1,TRBD1,ASLDRGTEAF
TRBJ2-7,TRBV4-1,-,ASSLLTSEDYEQY
TRBJ1-5,TRBV7-9,-,ASSRTGNNQPQH
TRBJ2-2,TRBV7-9,TRBD1,ASSSRDRGSGELF
TRBJ2-2,TRBV6-1,-,ASSESPDTGELF
TRBJ2-5,TRBV5-6,-,ASSFPNAGQETQY
TRBJ2-7,TRBV7-8,TRBD2,ASSPVQRGPTYEQY
TRBJ2-1,TRBV7-9,-,ASSSQIAPYNEQF
TRBJ1-2,TRBV7-9,-,ASSFGQTSLYGYT
TRBJ2-5,TRBV27,TRBD1,ASSLYEGAGTQY
TRBJ2-7,TRBV9,TRBD1,ASSSTGGRYEQY
TRBJ2-3,TRBV28,TRBD2,ASSLGREPDTQY
TRBJ2-1,TRBV11-2,-,ASSLSQSEQF
TRBJ2-4,TRBV7-9,TRBD1,ASRQGQGGNIQY
TRBJ1-1,TRBV5-1,-,ASSQGQSPIEAF
TRBJ2-7,TRBV15,-,ATSRAGYEQY
TRBJ1-5,TRBV19,-,ASTRQYSNQPQH
TRBJ2-5,TRBV4-1,-,ASSHLGAQETQY
TRBJ1-3,TRBV25-1,-,ASSEYNTNVRRNTIY
-,TRBV30,-,AWSGYRVREQY
TRBJ2-1,TRBV10-1,TRBD2,ASSGTSGSHFYNEQF
TRBJ1-5,TRBV19,-,ASSIGGVQPQH
TRBJ2-6,TRBV4-3,-,ASSQDEGAGANVLT
TRBJ2-7,TRBV11-3,TRBD1,ASSTGQGAYEQY